Presented here are 14 T cell receptor beta chains from one specimen sequenced in a study of blood T cell repertoires in COVID-19. Profiled with immunoSEQ multiplex PCR; TCRdb holds only in-frame clones, not every one. The sample contains fewer than 35,000 clones, 87% of which appear only once. The sequenced sample consisted of peripheral blood. The receptors shown here come from a human donor in a cohort sampled during active COVID-19. The donor label of this sample is uncertain.

The genes are TRBV19 and TRBJ1-3; no reliable D call. Germline V gives CDR1 LNHDA, CDR2 SQIVND (reference sequence). This CDR3 comprises 16 residues. Trimming cost V 0 bases and J 1 base, with 10 bases left between them. The CDR3 is CASSIDLPGSGNTIYF. For the CDR3, the DNA is TGTGCCAGTAGTATAGATCTACCCGGGTCTGGAAACACCATATATTTT.

The chain employs TRBV3-1 (or the pseudogene TRBV3-2) and TRBJ2-3, with TRBD2 identical over 8 bases. The CDR3 contains 13 residues. CDR1 and CDR2 from the germline V gene are LGHDT and YNNKEL (reference sequence). The V segment lost 8 bases and the J segment 2 bases; nucleotides outside the gene matches: 3. This chain's CDR3 is CASDSGVTDTQYF. The CDR3 coding sequence is TGTGCCAGCGATAGCGGGGTCACAGATACGCAGTATTTT.

The chain links TRBV18 to TRBJ1-1; 8 positions match TRBD1. V dropped 2 bases and J dropped 5; count of bases not matched to a gene: 7. CDR1 KGHSH and CDR2 LQKENI come from the germline V gene. The CDR3 spans 15 residues. CDR3 protein: CASSPNDRGGTEAFF. In DNA, the CDR3 is TGTGCCAGCTCACCAAATGACAGGGGAGGGACTGAAGCTTTCTTT.

This chain connects TRBV5-1 to TRBJ2-5, with 9 bases lining up with TRBD2. Trimming cost V 0 bases and J 5 bases; bases outside gene matches: 2. Germline V gene lookup returns CDR1 SGHRS and CDR2 YFSETQ. This CDR3 comprises 14 residues. CDR3 sequence reads: CASSLVAGVETQYF. CDR3 bases: TGCGCCAGCAGCTTGGTAGCGGGGGTGGAGACCCAGTACTTC.

J is TRBJ1-1 and V is TRBV7-9; possibly TRBD1 for D (5 bases). V lost 8 bases and J lost 0, with 7 bases in between. The CDR3 extends over 12 amino acids. CDR1 and CDR2 (germline): SEHNR, FQNEAQ (reference sequence). The CDR3 DNA reads as TGTGCCAGCGACAGAATGAACACTGAAGCTTTCTTT. The encoded protein is CASDRMNTEAFF.

CDR3 DNA: TGTGCCAGCAGCCCGAGACGGGACATTCAGGAAAAACTGTTTTTT. It is translated as CASSPRRDIQEKLFF. The rearrangement uses TRBV6-2 or TRBV6-3 and TRBJ1-4, with D perhaps matching TRBD1 (6 bases). Germline CDR1 is MNHEY and CDR2 is SVGEGT. There are 15 residues in the CDR3. Trimming took 6 bases from V and 8 from J, leaving 19 bases between them.

The chain carries TRBV6-6 and TRBJ1-4, with TRBD1 matching over 8 bases. Germline V gene sequence: CDR1 MNHNY, CDR2 SVGAGI (reference sequence). The V gene end was trimmed by 5 bases and the J gene end by 5 bases; junction bases not matched to a gene: 4. The CDR3 runs 14 residues. CDR3 residues: CASSGHRGNEKLFF. Written as DNA, the CDR3 is TGTGCCAGCAGTGGCCACAGGGGGAATGAAAAACTGTTTTTT.

This clone was seen once. The chain carries TRBV2 and TRBJ1-4; D possibly corresponds to TRBD1 (5 bases). Germline CDR1 SNHLY, CDR2 FYNNEI. This CDR3 has 12 amino acids. V shed 8 bases and J shed 5 bases, with 9 bases lying between them. In nucleotides, the CDR3 is TGTGCCAGCCTGACAGTGAATGAAAAACTGTTTTTT. Its protein is CASLTVNEKLFF.

The chain is built from TRBV5-1 and TRBJ2-1, with 9 bases fitting TRBD2. The CDR3 contains 16 residues. After removal of 4 bases from V and 3 bases from J, the junction contained 8 bases not matched to a gene. The V gene's germline CDR1 is SGHRS and CDR2 YFSETQ. The CDR3 loop is CASSPGGTSFYNEQFF. CDR3 DNA sequence: TGCGCCAGCAGCCCGGGAGGGACTAGCTTCTACAATGAGCAGTTCTTC. The full variable domain, rest sourced from reference TRBV5-1 and TRBJ2-1, is KAGVTQTPRYLIKTRGQQVTLSCSPISGHRSVSWYQQTPGQGLQFLFEYFSETQRNKGNFPGRFSGRQFSNSRSEMNVSTLELGDSALYLCASSPGGTSFYNEQFFGPGTRLTVL.

Written as DNA, the CDR3 is TGTGCCATCAGTGAACTAGCGGGAATAACTAGCACAGATACGCAGTATTTT. This codes for CAISELAGITSTDTQYF. J is TRBJ2-3 and V is TRBV10-3; 10 positions agree with TRBD2. The J segment lost 0 bases and the V segment lost 3 bases, leaving 6 bases of the junction unmatched. The CDR3 loop spans 17 amino acids. Germline V gene sequence: CDR1 ENHRY, CDR2 SYGVKD.

J is TRBJ2-7 and V is TRBV19, with 8 bases aligning to TRBD1. Germline-derived CDR1 and CDR2 are LNHDA and SQIVND (reference sequence). The CDR3 has 11 amino acids. The CDR3 sequence is CARTGPYEQYF. Written as DNA, the CDR3 is TGTGCTCGGACAGGGCCCTACGAGCAGTACTTC.

The V call is TRBV6-5, the J call TRBJ1-2; 7 bases are shared with TRBD1. The germline gives CDR1 MNHEY, CDR2 SVGAGI. CDR3 length equals 14 residues. The trim removed 6 bases at V and 4 bases at J, leaving 8 bases unmatched. CDR3 nucleotides: TGTGCCAGCAGACGGGACAGTCTCAGCTATGGCTACACCTTC. Translating it yields CASRRDSLSYGYTF.

The rearrangement joins TRBV11-2 to TRBJ1-3; TRBD1 matches 7 bases. CDR1 and CDR2 from the germline V gene are SGHAT and FQNNGV. V dropped 5 bases and J dropped 3; count of bases not matched to a gene: 4. The CDR3 is 14 residues long. The CDR3 region has the DNA TGTGCCAGCAGCCGAGGGACAGTTGGAAACACCATATATTTT. Its translation is CASSRGTVGNTIYF.

The chain employs TRBV5-5 and TRBJ1-4, with no clear D. Trimming left V 3 bases short and J 0 bases short, with 6 bases between. The germline V gene has CDR1 SGHKS and CDR2 YYEKEE (reference sequence). This CDR3 comprises 14 residues. The CDR3 loop is CASSSQTTNEKLFF. The CDR3 nucleotides are TGTGCCAGCAGCTCCCAAACAACTAATGAAAAACTGTTTTTT.